Listed below are T cell receptor beta chains from one sample, sequenced in a study of blood T cell repertoires in COVID-19. Repertoires were generated with immunoSEQ multiplex PCR, while TCRdb's copy carries only in-frame clones and drops some. This table holds around 180,000 clones, about 87% found once. The specimen was peripheral blood. Receptors originate from a man between 60 and 70 years old with acute or convalescent COVID-19. The CDR3 runs from the conserved cysteine through the conserved F or W. Each record gives: J gene, D gene, clone size, V gene, CDR3 DNA, CDR3 protein. A D gene is named only where the DNA matches it firmly. Size is stated for part of the rows, as once, few or many counts, or as a class when the clone is expanded.

>TRBJ2-3|TRBD2|.|TRBV24-1
TGTGCCACCAGTGCGACTAGCGGCACAGATACGCAGTATTTT
CATSATSGTDTQYF
>TRBJ1-2|.|few|TRBV12-5
TGTGCTAGTGGTTTGGGTTCCAGCGGAGGAGGCTACACCTTC
CASGLGSSGGGYTF
>TRBJ1-4|.|.|TRBV6-1
TGTGCCAGCAGTGCCGGGAGGACCTCAACTAATGAAAAACTGTTTTTT
CASSAGRTSTNEKLFF
>TRBJ1-6|TRBD1|.|TRBV3-1/TRBV3-2
TGTGCCAGCAGCCAGTCCGGGACAGGGAGAGGGAATTCACCCCTCCACTTT
CASSQSGTGRGNSPLHF
>TRBJ1-2|.|.|TRBV3-1/TRBV3-2
TGTGCCAGCAGCCAAGCCCCAGGGACAGGCTACACCTTC
CASSQAPGTGYTF
>TRBJ2-5|.|.|TRBV5-1
TGCGCCAGCAGCCCCCGGCGGGTTCAAGAAGAGACCCAGTACTTC
CASSPRRVQEETQYF
>TRBJ2-7|TRBD2|.|TRBV19
TGTGCCAGTAGTATATCCCGGACTAGCGGGAGTGGCGAGCAGTACTTC
CASSISRTSGSGEQYF
>TRBJ2-1|.|.|TRBV29-1
TGCAGCGCCACCGCGGTCGGGGGGCAGTTCTTC
CSATAVGGQFF
>TRBJ1-5|.|.|TRBV5-6
TGTGCCAGCAGCTTGACAGGAGCAAGCAATCAGCCCCAGCATTTT
CASSLTGASNQPQHF
>TRBJ2-3|.|.|TRBV6-1
TGTGCCAGCAGTGAATCGCGGGGGCAAACAGATACGCAGTATTTT
CASSESRGQTDTQYF
>TRBJ1-5|.|.|TRBV7-2
TGTGCCAGCAGCTTAGGTAACAGGGCGAGCAATCAGCCCCAGCATTTT
CASSLGNRASNQPQHF
>TRBJ1-2|TRBD1|.|TRBV19
TGTGCCAGTAGTACCAACCAGGGGGCGAATGGCTACACCTTC
CASSTNQGANGYTF
>TRBJ1-5|TRBD1|.|TRBV5-1
TGCGCCAGCAGCGCGACAGGGGGCAGGAATCAGCCCCAGCATTTT
CASSATGGRNQPQHF
>TRBJ2-7|TRBD2|.|TRBV14
TGTGCCAGCAGCCAAGACTGGCGGGAGGATTGGTCCTACGAGCAGTACTTC
CASSQDWREDWSYEQYF
>TRBJ1-5|.|.|TRBV20-1
TGCAGTGCTAGTAAGGAGGGAGCGAGCAATCAGCCCCAGCATTTT
CSASKEGASNQPQHF
>TRBJ1-2|TRBD1|.|TRBV10-3
TGTGCCATCATTCCGGGACAGGGGAACTATGGCTACACCTTC
CAIIPGQGNYGYTF
>TRBJ1-4|.|.|TRBV6-6
TGTGCCAGCAGTTACGAGGGTGAAAAACTGTTTTTT
CASSYEGEKLFF
>TRBJ2-2|.|many|TRBV2
TGTGCCAGCAGTTATACGAGCAACACCGGGGAGCTGTTTTTT
CASSYTSNTGELFF
>TRBJ1-2|.|.|TRBV24-1
TGTGCCACCAGTGAAGCATGGACAGAGGACTACACCTTC
CATSEAWTEDYTF
>TRBJ2-2|TRBD2|.|TRBV27
TGTGCCAGCAGTTTAACTACTAGCGGGAACCGCGGTGCCGGGGAGCTGTTTTTT
CASSLTTSGNRGAGELFF
>TRBJ2-2|.|few|TRBV5-1
TGCGCCAGCAGCTGGGAGACAACGAACACCGGGGAGCTGTTTTTT
CASSWETTNTGELFF
>TRBJ2-7|TRBD2|once|TRBV7-2
TGTGCCAGCAGCCCCAACACGGCGGGGGGTGAGCAGTACTTC
CASSPNTAGGEQYF
>TRBJ2-2|.|.|TRBV5-1
TGCGCCAGCAGCTTAAGCGGATTTCGGGGGACCGGGGAGCTGTTTTTT
CASSLSGFRGTGELFF
>TRBJ1-5|.|once|TRBV10-3
TGTGCCATCAGTGATACAAATAGCAATCAGCCCCAGCATTTT
CAISDTNSNQPQHF
>TRBJ1-1|.|.|TRBV30
TGTGCCTGGAGTGTAAAGAGAGCCGAAGCTTTCTTT
CAWSVKRAEAFF
>TRBJ2-5|TRBD1|.|TRBV5-4
TGTGCCAGCAGCTCGGGACAGGGGACTCAAGAGACCCAGTACTTC
CASSSGQGTQETQYF
>TRBJ1-6|TRBD1|.|TRBV5-1
TGCGCCAGCAGCCAGGACAGGGTTGGTTCACCCCTCCACTTT
CASSQDRVGSPLHF
>TRBJ1-6|TRBD1|.|TRBV3-1/TRBV3-2
TGTGCCAGCAGCCAATCGGACAGGGAGATTCCCCTCCACTTT
CASSQSDREIPLHF
>TRBJ1-2|.|.|TRBV11-2
TGTGCCAGCAGCTTAGATCCGAGAGCCTATGGCTACACCTTC
CASSLDPRAYGYTF
>TRBJ1-5|.|.|TRBV25-1
TGTGCCAGCAGTGGATGGGGGGGTAGCAATCAGCCCCAGCATTTT
CASSGWGGSNQPQHF
>TRBJ1-2|TRBD1|once|TRBV11-2
TGTGCCAGCAGCTTAGTCAGGGGGTATGGCTACACCTTC
CASSLVRGYGYTF
>TRBJ1-1|TRBD1|.|TRBV19
TGTGCCAGTAGTATCGACAGGGGTTTCTACACTGAAGCTTTCTTT
CASSIDRGFYTEAFF
>TRBJ1-2|TRBD1|.|TRBV5-5
TGTGCCAGCAGCTCGAATCCGGACAGGGAAGGGGGGTCCGAAGGCTACACCTTC
CASSSNPDREGGSEGYTF
>TRBJ1-2|.|few|TRBV18
TGTGCCAGCTCACTCGACAAGTACTATGGCTACACCTTC
CASSLDKYYGYTF
>TRBJ1-5|.|.|TRBV6-1
TGTGCCAGCAGTGACCAGGGCGATCAGCCCCAGCATTTT
CASSDQGDQPQHF
>TRBJ1-6|.|.|TRBV4-2
TGTGCCAGCAGCCAAGATCTTGTGGGGAGGGCACCCCTCCACTTT
CASSQDLVGRAPLHF
>TRBJ1-3|.|.|TRBV18
TGTGCCAGCTCAATGACACACTCTGGAAACACCATATATTTT
CASSMTHSGNTIYF
>TRBJ1-5|.|.|TRBV27
TGTGCCAGCAGTTTGAGAGGATATAGCAATCAGCCCCAGCATTTT
CASSLRGYSNQPQHF
>TRBJ2-4|TRBD1|.|TRBV5-1
TGCGCCAGCAGCCCCGAGGGGGACAGGGAAAACATTCAGTACTTC
CASSPEGDRENIQYF
>TRBJ2-5|TRBD1|.|TRBV6-5
TGTGCCAGCAGCGTTGCTGGGACAGACCAAGAGACCCAGTACTTC
CASSVAGTDQETQYF
>TRBJ1-3|TRBD1|.|TRBV7-2
TGTGCCAGCAGCACATCAGGGGGCGCGCGGGGAAACACCATATATTTT
CASSTSGGARGNTIYF
>TRBJ1-1|.|.|TRBV6-6
TGTGCCAGCAGTTACGGAGACCGAAACACTGAAGCTCTCTTT
CASSYGDRNTEALF
>TRBJ1-1|TRBD1|.|TRBV5-1
TGCGCCAGCAGCTTGGTTCAGGGGGACACTGAAGCTTTCTTT
CASSLVQGDTEAFF
>TRBJ1-2|.|.|TRBV6-1
TGTGCCAGCAGTGATATAAGACAGATTCTTAACTATGGCTACACCTTC
CASSDIRQILNYGYTF
>TRBJ2-3|TRBD2|.|TRBV27
TGTGCCAGCAGTTTGATGGGGACTAGAGCAGATACGCAGTATTTT
CASSLMGTRADTQYF